This T cell receptor beta chain was found in a study of T cells after yellow fever vaccination. TCRdb re-called the 5' RACE reads with MiXCR, one entry per CDR3 protein. The sample has about 300,000 distinct CDR3 sequences, about 6.9% seen once. This clonotype was picked up a small number of times. Trimming at V came to 2 bases and at J to 7 bases, leaving 8 bases not matched to a gene. There are 14 residues in the CDR3. The V gene's germline CDR1 is SQVTM and CDR2 ANQGSEA. This specimen consisted of PBMCs, obtained about 49 days after the first yellow fever vaccination. The genes are TRBV29-1 and TRBJ2-1; 7 bases fit TRBD1. The receptor's source is a man between 18 and 35 years old who received the YFV17D yellow fever vaccine. The CDR3 region has the DNA TGCAGCGTTGAATACCTCGGCAGGGGGAATGAGCAGTTCTTC. It is translated as CSVEYLGRGNEQFF.